Following are 25 T cell receptor beta chains from one sample sequenced in a study of blood T cells in healthy people across ages. Together with a sample-barcoded 5' primer, a J-beta primer mix was included in a second PCR lasting roughly 6 to 12 cycles. TCRdb reanalysed the 5' RACE reads using MiXCR and keeps one entry per CDR3 protein. There are over 1,500,000 distinct CDR3 sequences in the sample; roughly 50% occur only once, and 2.1% lies in the top ten. Sequencing used blood. The receptor set was obtained from a woman aged 40 to 50 in good health.

The rearrangement uses TRBV4-2 and TRBJ1-6; D unclear. CDR1 and CDR2 (germline): LGHNA, YNFKEQ. The CDR3 contains 15 residues. Between the trimmed V and J ends, which lost 0 bases and 7 bases, there was a span of 10 bases. The CDR3 coding sequence is TGTGCCAGCAGCCAAGAGAGGGCACGAAATTCACCCCTCCACTTT. It translates to CASSQERARNSPLHF.

Here the CDR3 DNA reads TGTGCCAGCAGCCAAACTAGCCAGAGCACTGAAGCTTTCTTT. It codes for CASSQTSQSTEAFF. The V gene is TRBV3-1, the J gene TRBJ1-1; D unresolved. The CDR3 is 14 residues long. CDR1 is LGHDT and CDR2 is YNNKEL in the germline V gene (reference sequence). Trimming stripped 2 bases from V and 4 bases from J, with 11 bases between. The complete variable domain, with remaining parts taken from reference TRBV3-1 and TRBJ1-1, reads DTAVSQTPKYLVTQMGNDKSIKCEQNLGHDTMYWYKQDSKKFLKIMFSYNNKELIINETVPNRFSPKSPDKAHLNLHINSLELGDSAVYFCASSQTSQSTEAFFGQGTRLTVV.

This clonotype turned up a few times. The V gene is TRBV12-3 or TRBV12-4, the J gene TRBJ1-5; D gene uncertain. The CDR3 sequence is 15 residues long. V was cut by 5 bases and J by 1 base, with 12 bases left in between. The CDR3 loop is CASSPRGASNQPQHF. The CDR3 region has the DNA TGTGCCAGCAGTCCCCGGGGAGCAAGCAATCAGCCCCAGCATTTT.

The chain is built from TRBV7-2 and TRBJ2-3; TRBD1 agrees at 7 bases. CDR1 is SGHTA, CDR2 FQGNSA, per germline. The J segment lost 4 bases and the V segment lost 6 bases, leaving 7 bases of the junction unmatched. The CDR3 runs 14 residues. The CDR3 coding sequence is TGTGCCAGCAGTCAGGGGGTCAACGCAGATACGCAGTATTTT. Encoded protein: CASSQGVNADTQYF.

This chain joins TRBV5-1 and TRBJ2-3, with a tentative D call TRBD1 (6 bases). The germline gives CDR1 SGHRS, CDR2 YFSETQ. CDR3 size: 16 residues. The V end was cut by 1 base, the J end by 0 bases, with 12 bases between. CDR3 sequence reads: CASSLKAGESTDTQYF. In DNA form, the CDR3 reads TGCGCCAGCAGCTTGAAAGCAGGGGAAAGCACAGATACGCAGTATTTT. The full variable domain, completed using reference TRBV5-1 and TRBJ2-3, is KAGVTQTPRYLIKTRGQQVTLSCSPISGHRSVSWYQQTPGQGLQFLFEYFSETQRNKGNFPGRFSGRQFSNSRSEMNVSTLELGDSALYLCASSLKAGESTDTQYFGPGTRLTVL.

The chain combines TRBV5-1 with TRBJ1-2; D gene unclear. Trimming left V 1 base short and J 4 bases short, with 11 bases between. The germline CDR1 and CDR2 sequences are SGHRS and YFSETQ. This CDR3 comprises 14 residues. CDR3 in DNA: TGCGCCAGCAGCTTGTCACAGCCAAGCTATGGCTACACCTTC. Its translation is CASSLSQPSYGYTF.

The chain employs TRBV7-9 and TRBJ2-3; D not resolved. V was cut by 4 bases and J by 8 bases, with 13 bases left in between. The CDR3 is 13 residues long. Germline V lookup: CDR1 SEHNR, CDR2 FQNEAQ (reference sequence). The CDR3 region has the DNA TGTGCCAGCAGCTCGGACGCAGTACGTACGCAGTATTTT. Protein sequence: CASSSDAVRTQYF.

This clonotype was counted a single time. The chain links TRBV6-2 or TRBV6-3 to TRBJ1-2, with D unresolved. The germline gives CDR1 MNHEY, CDR2 SVGEGT. This CDR3 comprises 12 residues. Between the trimmed V and J ends, which lost 8 bases and 4 bases, there was a span of 11 bases. CDR3 loop: CASGRTSYGYTF. The CDR3 coding sequence is TGTGCCAGCGGCAGGACCAGCTATGGCTACACCTTC.

As for this clonotype: An end of the junction does not agree with germline; a read error may underlie this. CDR3 protein: CSANPGSTGNELFF. CDR3 nucleotides: TGCAGTGCTAATCCGGGGAGTACAGGCAATGAGCTGTTCTTC. V is TRBV20-1 and J is TRBJ2-1, with D tentatively TRBD1 or TRBD2 (5 bases each). Germline loops: CDR1 DFQATT, CDR2 SNEGSKA (reference sequence). This CDR3 has 14 amino acids.

The V gene is TRBV7-8, the J gene TRBJ2-7, with D perhaps TRBD1 or TRBD2 (5 bases each). This CDR3 has 15 residues. V gave up 5 bases and J gave up 4 bases, with 18 bases separating them. Germline assignment: CDR1 SGHVS and CDR2 FQNEAQ. The CDR3 is CASSRGGTDSYEQYF. The CDR3 DNA reads as TGTGCCAGCAGCCGGGGTGGCACAGACAGTTACGAGCAGTACTTC.

The chain carries TRBV6-2 or TRBV6-3 and TRBJ2-1; the match to TRBD2 covers 10 bases. V trimming: 8 bases; J trimming: 10 bases; junction bases outside the gene matches: 14. The germline V gene has CDR1 MNHEY and CDR2 SVGEGT. The CDR3 sequence is 15 residues long. The CDR3 DNA sequence: TGTGCCAGCGCCCCCCTAGCGGGGGTAGGTGGCGAGCAGTTCTTC. It translates to CASAPLAGVGGEQFF.

This clonotype was counted a single time. The J gene is TRBJ1-2, the V gene TRBV29-1; D gene uncertain. The CDR3 has 12 residues. Germline V gene data show CDR1 as SQVTM and CDR2 as ANQGSEA. V lost 4 bases and J lost 0, with 6 bases in between. For the CDR3, the DNA is TGCAGCGTTGGGTTGGCTAACTATGGCTACACCTTC. This encodes CSVGLANYGYTF.

This clonotype was observed a few times. The chain links TRBV15 to TRBJ1-2; 9 bases match TRBD1. Germline CDR1 is LNHNV and CDR2 is YYDKDF (reference sequence). J lost 4 bases, V lost 0 bases, and 9 bases had no gene match. The CDR3 totals 17 residues. The DNA of the CDR3 is TGTGCCACCAGCAGAGATCCAGGACAGGGGATACGCTATGGCTACACCTTC. This sequence encodes CATSRDPGQGIRYGYTF.

This sequence joins TRBV12-3 or TRBV12-4 and TRBJ2-7; D remains ambiguous. The length of the CDR3 is 12 residues. The ends were cut back, 5 bases at V and 10 bases at J, with 15 bases in the middle. CDR3 in DNA: TGTGCCAGCAGTCGAGGACCTGAGGCCCAGTACTTC. It translates to CASSRGPEAQYF.

The rearrangement uses TRBV20-1 and TRBJ2-1; 8 bases fit TRBD2. The CDR3 length is 17 residues. The trim removed 0 bases at V and 2 bases at J, leaving 9 bases unmatched. The V gene's germline CDR1 is DFQATT and CDR2 SNEGSKA (reference sequence). The CDR3 protein is CSARDRPSGGAYNEQFF. CDR3 DNA sequence: TGCAGTGCTAGAGACCGGCCAAGCGGGGGTGCCTACAATGAGCAGTTCTTC.

The chain uses TRBV5-1 and TRBJ2-4, with 10 bases aligning to TRBD1. The V and J ends lost 3 bases and 1 base, in that order; junction bases with no gene match: 10. Germline V CDR1 and CDR2: SGHRS, YFSETQ. The CDR3 contains 18 residues. The CDR3 is CASSSAGQGVVAKNIQYF. For the CDR3, the DNA is TGCGCCAGCAGCTCGGCAGGACAGGGGGTTGTTGCCAAAAACATTCAGTACTTC. The full variable domain, completed using reference TRBV5-1 and TRBJ2-4, is KAGVTQTPRYLIKTRGQQVTLSCSPISGHRSVSWYQQTPGQGLQFLFEYFSETQRNKGNFPGRFSGRQFSNSRSEMNVSTLELGDSALYLCASSSAGQGVVAKNIQYFGAGTRLSVL.

About this clonotype: Germline is not matched at one junction end, which may reflect a read error. The chain links TRBV5-1 to TRBJ1-2, with D possibly TRBD1 on 5 matching bases. This CDR3 has 14 residues. The germline V gene has CDR1 SGHRS and CDR2 YFSETQ. The CDR3 spells CASGLTDSGDGYAF. In DNA, the CDR3 is TGCGCCAGCGGACTTACCGACTCGGGGGATGGCTACGCCTTC.

This clonotype was picked up a small number of times. The rearrangement uses TRBV10-3 and TRBJ2-1, with D possibly TRBD1 on 6 matching bases. The CDR3 runs 11 residues. V lost 4 bases to trimming and J lost 8 bases, with 6 bases between them. Germline values: CDR1 ENHRY, CDR2 SYGVKD. As DNA, the CDR3 is TGTGCCATCAGTGCAGGGGATGAGCAGTTCTTC. Translation gives CAISAGDEQFF.

V and J are TRBV27 and TRBJ2-1; a weak D match, TRBD2 (7 bases). Germline CDR1 reads MNHEY; CDR2 reads SMNVEV (reference sequence). Trimming stripped 11 bases from V and 6 bases from J, with 23 bases between. The CDR3 consists of 15 residues. CDR3 residues: CAASSLRGGVNEQFF. CDR3 nucleotide sequence: TGTGCCGCCAGCAGTTTACGAGGGGGGGTCAATGAGCAGTTCTTC.

The J gene is TRBJ1-2, the V gene TRBV25-1, with a possible D match to TRBD1 (6 bases). The V and J ends lost 6 bases and 10 bases respectively, with 24 bases between them. The CDR3 loop spans 15 amino acids. CDR1 is MGHDK and CDR2 is SYGVNS in the germline V gene. CDR3 in DNA: TGTGCCAGCAGCCCCGAGTGGGGGCGAAGATCCCACTACACCTTC. Its protein is CASSPEWGRRSHYTF.

The chain couples TRBV29-1 to TRBJ2-1; D is undetermined. The V gene's germline CDR1 is SQVTM and CDR2 ANQGSEA. The CDR3 contains 14 residues. The V end lost 5 bases, the J end lost 2 bases, and 13 bases lay between the germline ends. CDR3 in DNA: TGCAGCGTTTCCAGTACCTCCGCCTACAATGAGCAGTTCTTC. This gives the protein CSVSSTSAYNEQFF.

The V and J genes are TRBV28 and TRBJ2-5, with D perhaps TRBD1 (5 bases). Per germline, CDR1 MDHEN and CDR2 SYDVKM. This CDR3 has 15 amino acids. With 7 bases removed from V and 0 bases from J, the gap between germline ends came to 15 bases. This CDR3 reads CASIPNRSHQETQYF. The CDR3 DNA sequence: TGTGCCAGCATTCCGAACAGGAGCCACCAAGAGACCCAGTACTTC.

This chain uses TRBV6-5 with TRBJ1-6; D gene uncertain. Trimming stripped 0 bases from V and 7 bases from J, with 10 bases between. CDR1 is MNHEY, CDR2 SVGAGI, per germline. This CDR3 region has 15 residues. CDR3 in amino acids: CASSYSGRSNSPLHF. The CDR3 coding sequence is TGTGCCAGCAGTTACTCAGGGAGGTCAAATTCACCCCTCCACTTT.

Only a few counts were recorded for this clonotype. The J gene is TRBJ2-3, the V gene TRBV20-1, with TRBD1 identical over 9 bases. Germline CDR1 is DFQATT and CDR2 is SNEGSKA (reference sequence). The V and J ends lost 2 bases and 5 bases, in that order; junction bases with no gene match: 8. The CDR3 spans 15 residues. CDR3 sequence: CSARRDRVIGDTQYF. The CDR3, as DNA: TGCAGTGCTAGAAGGGACAGGGTCATCGGAGATACGCAGTATTTT.

This clonotype occurred a few times. V is TRBV6-2 or TRBV6-3 and J is TRBJ2-7, with D possibly being TRBD1 (5 bases). Germline assignment: CDR1 MNHEY and CDR2 SVGEGT. V was trimmed by 4 bases and J by 6 bases, leaving 19 bases between them. The CDR3 length is 15 residues. The CDR3 nucleotides read TGTGCCAGCAGTTGGCCAGGGTTGGGGCTCTTCGAGCAGTACTTC. It translates to CASSWPGLGLFEQYF.